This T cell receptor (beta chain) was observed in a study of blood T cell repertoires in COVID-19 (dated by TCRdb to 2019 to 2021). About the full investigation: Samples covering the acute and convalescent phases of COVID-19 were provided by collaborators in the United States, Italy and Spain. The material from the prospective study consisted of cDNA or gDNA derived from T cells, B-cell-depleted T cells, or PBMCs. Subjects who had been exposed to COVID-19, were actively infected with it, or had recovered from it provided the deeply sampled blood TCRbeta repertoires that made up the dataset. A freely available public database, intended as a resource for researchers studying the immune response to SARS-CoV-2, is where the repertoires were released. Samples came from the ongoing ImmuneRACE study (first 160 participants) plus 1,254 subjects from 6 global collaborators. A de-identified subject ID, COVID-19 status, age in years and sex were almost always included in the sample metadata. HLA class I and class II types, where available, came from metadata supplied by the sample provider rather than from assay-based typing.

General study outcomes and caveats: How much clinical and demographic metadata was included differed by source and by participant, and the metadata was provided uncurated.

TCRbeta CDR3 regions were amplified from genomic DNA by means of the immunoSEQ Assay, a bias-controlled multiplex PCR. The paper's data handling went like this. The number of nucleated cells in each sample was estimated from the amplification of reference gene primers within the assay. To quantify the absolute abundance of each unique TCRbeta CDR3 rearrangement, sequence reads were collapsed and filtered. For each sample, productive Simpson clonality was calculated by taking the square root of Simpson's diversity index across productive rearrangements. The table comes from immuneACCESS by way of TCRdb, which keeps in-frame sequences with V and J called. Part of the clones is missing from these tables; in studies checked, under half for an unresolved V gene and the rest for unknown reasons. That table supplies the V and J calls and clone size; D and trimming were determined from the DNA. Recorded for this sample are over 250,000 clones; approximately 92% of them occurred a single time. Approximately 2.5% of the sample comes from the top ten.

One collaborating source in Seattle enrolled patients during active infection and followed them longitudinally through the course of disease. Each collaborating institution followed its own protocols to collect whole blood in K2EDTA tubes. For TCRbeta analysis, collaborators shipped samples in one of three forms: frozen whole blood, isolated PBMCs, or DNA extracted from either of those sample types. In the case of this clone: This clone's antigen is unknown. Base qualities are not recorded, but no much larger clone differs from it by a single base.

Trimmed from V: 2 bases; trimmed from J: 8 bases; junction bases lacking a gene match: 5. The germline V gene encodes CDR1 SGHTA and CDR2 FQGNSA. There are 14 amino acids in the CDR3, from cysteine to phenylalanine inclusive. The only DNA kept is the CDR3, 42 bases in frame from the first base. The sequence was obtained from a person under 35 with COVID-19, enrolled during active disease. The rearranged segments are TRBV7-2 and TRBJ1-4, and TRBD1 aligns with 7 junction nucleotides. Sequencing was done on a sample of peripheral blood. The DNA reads TGTGCCAGCAGCTTACACGGACAGGAAGAAAAACTGTTTTTT. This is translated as CASSLHGQEEKLFF.